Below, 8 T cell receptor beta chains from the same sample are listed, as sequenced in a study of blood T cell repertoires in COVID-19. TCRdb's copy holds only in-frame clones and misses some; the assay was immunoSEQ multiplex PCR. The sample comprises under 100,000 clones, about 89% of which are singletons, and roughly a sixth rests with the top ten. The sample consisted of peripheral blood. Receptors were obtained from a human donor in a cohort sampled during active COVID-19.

CDR3 sequence reads: CASSLGTGNTEAFF. The CDR3 coding sequence is TGTGCCAGCAGTTTGGGGACAGGGAACACTGAAGCTTTCTTT. The rearrangement joins TRBV28 to TRBJ1-1, with 8 bases lining up with TRBD1. The ends lost 3 bases at V and 1 base at J; junction bases unmatched: 1. CDR3 length equals 14 residues. CDR1 is MDHEN, CDR2 SYDVKM, per germline.

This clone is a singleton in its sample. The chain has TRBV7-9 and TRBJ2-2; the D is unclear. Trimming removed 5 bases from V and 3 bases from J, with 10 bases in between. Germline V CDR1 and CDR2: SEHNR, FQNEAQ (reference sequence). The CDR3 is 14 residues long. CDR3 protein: CASSPTAYTGELFF. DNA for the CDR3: TGTGCCAGCAGCCCAACTGCGTACACCGGGGAGCTGTTTTTT. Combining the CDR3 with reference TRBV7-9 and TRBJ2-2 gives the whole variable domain DTGVSQNPRHKITKRGQNVTFRCDPISEHNRLYWYRQTLGQGPEFLTYFQNEAQLEKSRLLSDRFSAERPKGSFSTLEIQRTEQGDSAMYLCASSPTAYTGELFFGEGSRLTVL.

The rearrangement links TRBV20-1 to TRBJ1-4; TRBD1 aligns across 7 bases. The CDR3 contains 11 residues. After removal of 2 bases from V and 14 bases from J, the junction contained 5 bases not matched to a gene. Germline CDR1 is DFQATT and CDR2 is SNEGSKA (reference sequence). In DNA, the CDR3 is TGCAGTGCTAGATTACGACAGGGCCTGTTTTTT. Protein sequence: CSARLRQGLFF.

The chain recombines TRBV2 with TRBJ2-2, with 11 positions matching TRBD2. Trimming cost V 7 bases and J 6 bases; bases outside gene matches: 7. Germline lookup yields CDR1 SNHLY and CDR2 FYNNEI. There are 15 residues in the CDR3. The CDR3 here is CASILAGGVAGELFF. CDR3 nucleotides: TGTGCCAGCATTCTAGCGGGGGGAGTCGCCGGGGAGCTGTTTTTT.

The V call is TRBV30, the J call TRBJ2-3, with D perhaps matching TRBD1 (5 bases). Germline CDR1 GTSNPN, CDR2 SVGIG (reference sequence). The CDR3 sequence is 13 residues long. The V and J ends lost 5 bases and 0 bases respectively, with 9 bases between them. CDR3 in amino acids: CAWQTASTDTQYF. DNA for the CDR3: TGTGCCTGGCAGACAGCTAGCACAGATACGCAGTATTTT.

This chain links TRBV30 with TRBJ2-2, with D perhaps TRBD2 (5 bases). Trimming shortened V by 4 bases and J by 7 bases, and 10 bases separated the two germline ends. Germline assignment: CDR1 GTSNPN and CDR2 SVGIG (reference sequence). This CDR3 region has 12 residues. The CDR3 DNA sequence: TGTGCCTGGAAAATCGGAGGCGGGGAGCTGTTTTTT. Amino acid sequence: CAWKIGGGELFF.

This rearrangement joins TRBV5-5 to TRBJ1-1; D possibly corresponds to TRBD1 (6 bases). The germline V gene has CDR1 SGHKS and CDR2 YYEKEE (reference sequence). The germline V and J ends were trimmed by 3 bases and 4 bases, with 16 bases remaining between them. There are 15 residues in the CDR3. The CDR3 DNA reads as TGTGCCAGCAGCTACCACGTAGGGGGTGCCACTGAAGCTTTCTTT. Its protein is CASSYHVGGATEAFF.

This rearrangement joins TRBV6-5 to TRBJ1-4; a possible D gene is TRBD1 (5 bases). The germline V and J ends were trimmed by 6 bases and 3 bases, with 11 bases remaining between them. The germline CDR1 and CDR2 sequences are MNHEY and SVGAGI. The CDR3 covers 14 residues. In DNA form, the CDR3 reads TGTGCCAGCAGGGGGTGGGGCGCTAATGAAAAACTGTTTTTT. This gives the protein CASRGWGANEKLFF.